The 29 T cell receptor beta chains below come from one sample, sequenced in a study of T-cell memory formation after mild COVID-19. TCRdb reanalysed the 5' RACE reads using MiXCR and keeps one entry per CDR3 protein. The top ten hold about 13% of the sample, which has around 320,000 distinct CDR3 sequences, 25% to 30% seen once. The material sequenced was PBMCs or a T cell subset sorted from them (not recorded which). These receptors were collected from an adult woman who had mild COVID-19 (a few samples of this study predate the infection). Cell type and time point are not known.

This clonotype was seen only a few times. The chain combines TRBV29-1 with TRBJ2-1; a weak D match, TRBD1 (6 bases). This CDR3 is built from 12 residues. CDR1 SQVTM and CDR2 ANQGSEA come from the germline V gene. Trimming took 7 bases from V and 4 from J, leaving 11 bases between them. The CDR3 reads CSAGTIYNEQFF. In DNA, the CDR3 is TGCAGCGCCGGGACAATATACAATGAGCAGTTCTTC.

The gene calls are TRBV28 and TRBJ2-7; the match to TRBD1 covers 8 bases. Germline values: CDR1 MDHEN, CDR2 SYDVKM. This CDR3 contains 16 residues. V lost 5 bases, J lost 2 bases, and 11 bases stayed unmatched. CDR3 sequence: CASSPPGQAPTYEQYF. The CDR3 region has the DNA TGTGCCAGCAGTCCCCCGGGACAGGCACCCACCTACGAGCAGTACTTC.

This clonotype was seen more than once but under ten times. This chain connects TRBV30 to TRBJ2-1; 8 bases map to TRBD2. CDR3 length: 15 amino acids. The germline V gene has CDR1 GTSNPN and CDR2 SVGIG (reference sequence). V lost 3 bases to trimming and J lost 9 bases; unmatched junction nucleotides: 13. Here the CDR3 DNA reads TGTGCCTGGAGGGAAGGGCGACTAGCGTTGGGTGAGCAGTTCTTC. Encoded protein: CAWREGRLALGEQFF.

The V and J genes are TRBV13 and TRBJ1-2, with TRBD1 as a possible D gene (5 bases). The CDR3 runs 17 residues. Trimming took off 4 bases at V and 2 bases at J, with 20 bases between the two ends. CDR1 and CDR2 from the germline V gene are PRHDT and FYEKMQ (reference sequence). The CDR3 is CASSSQLVHGTNYGYTF. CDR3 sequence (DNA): TGTGCCAGCAGCTCACAATTAGTGCACGGGACGAACTATGGCTACACCTTC. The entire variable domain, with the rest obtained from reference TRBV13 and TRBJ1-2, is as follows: AAGVIQSPRHLIKEKRETATLKCYPIPRHDTVYWYQQGPGQDPQFLISFYEKMQSDKGSIPDRFSAQQFSDYHSELNMSSLELGDSALYFCASSSQLVHGTNYGYTFGSGTRLTVV.

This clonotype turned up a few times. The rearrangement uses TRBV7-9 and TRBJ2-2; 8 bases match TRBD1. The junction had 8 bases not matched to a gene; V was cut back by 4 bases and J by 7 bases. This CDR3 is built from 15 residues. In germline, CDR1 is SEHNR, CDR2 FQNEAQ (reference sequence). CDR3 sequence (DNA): TGTGCCAGCAGCTCCGGGACAGGCGATCTCGGGGAGCTGTTTTTT. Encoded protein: CASSSGTGDLGELFF.

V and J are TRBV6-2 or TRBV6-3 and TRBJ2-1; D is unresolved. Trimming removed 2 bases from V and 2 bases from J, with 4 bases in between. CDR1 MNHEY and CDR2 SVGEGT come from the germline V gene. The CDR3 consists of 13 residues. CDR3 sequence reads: CASSYGAYNEQFF. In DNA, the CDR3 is TGTGCCAGCAGTTACGGTGCCTACAATGAGCAGTTCTTC.

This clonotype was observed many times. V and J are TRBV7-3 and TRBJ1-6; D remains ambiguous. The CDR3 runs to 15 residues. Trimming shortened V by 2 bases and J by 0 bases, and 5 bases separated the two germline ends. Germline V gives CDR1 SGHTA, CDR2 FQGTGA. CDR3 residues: CASSLGSSYNSPLHF. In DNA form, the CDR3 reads TGTGCCAGCAGCTTAGGGAGCTCCTATAATTCACCCCTCCACTTT. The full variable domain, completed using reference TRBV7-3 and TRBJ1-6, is GAGVSQTPSNKVTEKGKYVELRCDPISGHTALYWYRQSLGQGPEFLIYFQGTGAADDSGLPNDRFFAVRPEGSVSTLKIQRTERGDSAVYLCASSLGSSYNSPLHFGNGTRLTVT.

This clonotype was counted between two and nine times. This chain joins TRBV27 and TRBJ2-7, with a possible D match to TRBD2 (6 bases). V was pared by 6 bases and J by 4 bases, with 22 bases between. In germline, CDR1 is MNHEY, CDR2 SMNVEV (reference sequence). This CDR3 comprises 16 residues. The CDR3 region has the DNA TGTGCCAGCAGCGCCGGGGCGGGGATGAGGGTATACGAGCAGTACTTC. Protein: CASSAGAGMRVYEQYF.

CDR3 amino acids: CASSPASGELFF. The CDR3 region has the DNA TGTGCCAGCAGCCCAGCCTCCGGGGAGCTGTTTTTT. V is TRBV7-9 and J is TRBJ2-2; D unclear. The CDR3 extends over 12 amino acids. Germline lookup yields CDR1 SEHNR and CDR2 FQNEAQ (reference sequence). V shed 5 bases and J shed 6 bases, with 7 bases lying between them. The entire variable domain, with the rest obtained from reference TRBV7-9 and TRBJ2-2, is as follows: DTGVSQNPRHKITKRGQNVTFRCDPISEHNRLYWYRQTLGQGPEFLTYFQNEAQLEKSRLLSDRFSAERPKGSFSTLEIQRTEQGDSAMYLCASSPASGELFFGEGSRLTVL.

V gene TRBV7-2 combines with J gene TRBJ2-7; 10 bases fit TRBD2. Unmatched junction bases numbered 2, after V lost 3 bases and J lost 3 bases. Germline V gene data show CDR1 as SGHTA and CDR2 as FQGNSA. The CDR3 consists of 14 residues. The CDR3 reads CASSLIAGGYEQYF. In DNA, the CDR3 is TGTGCCAGCAGCTTGATAGCGGGAGGCTACGAGCAGTACTTC.

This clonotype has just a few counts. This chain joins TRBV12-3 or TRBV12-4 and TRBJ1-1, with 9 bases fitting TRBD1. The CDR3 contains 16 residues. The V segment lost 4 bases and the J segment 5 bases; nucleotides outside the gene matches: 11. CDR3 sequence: CASSSIQGAPGTEAFF. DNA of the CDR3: TGTGCCAGCAGTTCCATACAGGGGGCGCCGGGAACTGAAGCTTTCTTT.

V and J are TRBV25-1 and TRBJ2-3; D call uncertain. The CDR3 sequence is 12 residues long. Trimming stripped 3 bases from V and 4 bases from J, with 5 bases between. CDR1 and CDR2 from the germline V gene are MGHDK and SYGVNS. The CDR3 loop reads CASSDIADTQYF. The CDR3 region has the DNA TGTGCCAGCAGTGACATCGCAGATACGCAGTATTTT. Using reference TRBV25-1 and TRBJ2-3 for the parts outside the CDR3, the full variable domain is EADIYQTPRYLVIGTGKKITLECSQTMGHDKMYWYQQDPGMELHLIHYSYGVNSTEKGDLSSESTVSRIRTEHFPLTLESARPSHTSQYLCASSDIADTQYFGPGTRLTVL.

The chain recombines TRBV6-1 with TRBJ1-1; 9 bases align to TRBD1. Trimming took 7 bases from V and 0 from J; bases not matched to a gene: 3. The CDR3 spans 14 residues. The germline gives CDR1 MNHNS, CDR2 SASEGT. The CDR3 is CASKDRGLNTEAFF. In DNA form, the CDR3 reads TGTGCCAGCAAGGACAGGGGTCTGAACACTGAAGCTTTCTTT.

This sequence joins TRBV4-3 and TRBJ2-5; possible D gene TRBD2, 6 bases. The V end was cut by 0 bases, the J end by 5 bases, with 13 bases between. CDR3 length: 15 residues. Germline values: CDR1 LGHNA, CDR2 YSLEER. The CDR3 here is CASSQDTTSRETQYF. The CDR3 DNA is TGCGCCAGCAGCCAAGATACCACTAGCCGGGAGACCCAGTACTTC.

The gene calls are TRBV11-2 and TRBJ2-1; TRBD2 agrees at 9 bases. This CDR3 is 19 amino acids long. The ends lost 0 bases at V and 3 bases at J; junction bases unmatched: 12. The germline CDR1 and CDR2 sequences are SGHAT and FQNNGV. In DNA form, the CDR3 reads TGTGCCAGCAGCTTAGATAGCGGAGTAGCGGGAGCGTTCTACAATGAGCAGTTCTTC. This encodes CASSLDSGVAGAFYNEQFF.

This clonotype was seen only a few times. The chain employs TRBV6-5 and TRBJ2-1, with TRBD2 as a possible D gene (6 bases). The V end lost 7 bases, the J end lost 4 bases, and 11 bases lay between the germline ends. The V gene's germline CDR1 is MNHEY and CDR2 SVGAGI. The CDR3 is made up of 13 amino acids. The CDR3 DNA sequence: TGTGCCAGCACTGATAGCGGTTACAATGAGCAGTTCTTC. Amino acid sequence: CASTDSGYNEQFF.

The CDR3 spells CASSFWADTQYF. The DNA of the CDR3 is TGTGCCAGCAGCTTCTGGGCGGATACGCAGTATTTT. V and J are TRBV11-2 and TRBJ2-3; D is unclear. CDR3 length: 12 amino acids. CDR1 SGHAT and CDR2 FQNNGV come from the germline V gene. Trimming left V 3 bases short and J 6 bases short, with 7 bases between.

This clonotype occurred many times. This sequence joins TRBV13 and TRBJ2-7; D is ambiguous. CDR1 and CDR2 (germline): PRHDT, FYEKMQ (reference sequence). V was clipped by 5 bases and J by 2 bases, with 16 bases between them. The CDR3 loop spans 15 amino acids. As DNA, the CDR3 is TGTGCCAGCAGCCCAACGGTTCTCCCGCCCTACGAGCAGTACTTC. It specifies CASSPTVLPPYEQYF.

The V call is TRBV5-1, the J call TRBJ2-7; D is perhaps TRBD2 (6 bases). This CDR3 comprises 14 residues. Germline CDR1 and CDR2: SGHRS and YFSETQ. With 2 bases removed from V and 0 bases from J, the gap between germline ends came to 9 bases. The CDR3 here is CASSLWRDSYEQYF. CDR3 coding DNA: TGCGCCAGCAGCTTATGGCGGGACTCCTACGAGCAGTACTTC.

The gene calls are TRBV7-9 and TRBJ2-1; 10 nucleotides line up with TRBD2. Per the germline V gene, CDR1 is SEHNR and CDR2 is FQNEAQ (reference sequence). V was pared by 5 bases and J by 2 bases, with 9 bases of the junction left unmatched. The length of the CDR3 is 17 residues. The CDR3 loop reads CASSGSLLAGAYNEQFF. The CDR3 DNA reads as TGTGCCAGCAGCGGCTCCCTCCTAGCGGGAGCCTACAATGAGCAGTTCTTC. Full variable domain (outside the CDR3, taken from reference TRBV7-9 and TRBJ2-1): DTGVSQNPRHKITKRGQNVTFRCDPISEHNRLYWYRQTLGQGPEFLTYFQNEAQLEKSRLLSDRFSAERPKGSFSTLEIQRTEQGDSAMYLCASSGSLLAGAYNEQFFGPGTRLTVL.

Here the CDR3 DNA reads TGTGCCACCAGTGGAGAGGGGGATACGCAGTATTTT. This codes for CATSGEGDTQYF. The genes are TRBV24-1 and TRBJ2-3; D possibly uses TRBD1 or TRBD2 (5 bases each). The CDR3 spans 12 residues. CDR1 and CDR2 (germline): KGHDR, SFDVKD. V shed 5 bases and J shed 6 bases, with 8 bases lying between them.

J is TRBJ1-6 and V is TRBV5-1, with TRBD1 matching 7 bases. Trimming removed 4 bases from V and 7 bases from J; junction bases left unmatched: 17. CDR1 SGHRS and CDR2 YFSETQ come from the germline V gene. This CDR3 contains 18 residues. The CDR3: CASSRTGRGIPDNSPLHF. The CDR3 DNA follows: TGCGCCAGCAGCCGCACGGGCAGGGGGATTCCCGACAATTCACCCCTCCACTTT.

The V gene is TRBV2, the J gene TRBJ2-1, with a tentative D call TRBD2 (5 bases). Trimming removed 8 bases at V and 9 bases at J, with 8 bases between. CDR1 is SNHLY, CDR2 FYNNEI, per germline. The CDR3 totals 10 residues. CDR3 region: CASDGGEQFF. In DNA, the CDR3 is TGTGCCAGCGACGGAGGTGAGCAGTTCTTC.

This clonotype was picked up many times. CDR3 sequence: CASSQDGTDYNEQFF. The CDR3 region has the DNA TGCGCCAGCAGCCAAGATGGGACAGATTACAATGAGCAGTTCTTC. This sequence joins TRBV4-3 and TRBJ2-1, with 7 bases fitting TRBD1. The CDR3 has 15 amino acids. Germline lookup yields CDR1 LGHNA and CDR2 YSLEER. J lost 4 bases, V lost 0 bases, and 3 bases had no gene match.

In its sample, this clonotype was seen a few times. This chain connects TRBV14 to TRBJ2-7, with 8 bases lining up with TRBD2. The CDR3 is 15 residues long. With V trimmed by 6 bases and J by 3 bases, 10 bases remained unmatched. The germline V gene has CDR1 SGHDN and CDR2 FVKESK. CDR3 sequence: CASRGPATSVYEQYF. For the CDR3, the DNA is TGTGCCAGCAGAGGGCCGGCGACTAGCGTCTACGAGCAGTACTTC. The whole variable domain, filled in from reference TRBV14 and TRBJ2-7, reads EAGVTQFPSHSVIEKGQTVTLRCDPISGHDNLYWYRRVMGKEIKFLLHFVKESKQDESGMPNNRFLAERTGGTYSTLKVQPAELEDSGVYFCASRGPATSVYEQYFGPGTRLTVT.

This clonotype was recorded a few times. CDR3 sequence reads: CASSLAIFTGELFF. In nucleotides, the CDR3 is TGTGCCAGCAGCTTGGCCATATTCACCGGGGAGCTGTTTTTT. The V gene is TRBV5-6, the J gene TRBJ2-2, with no clear D. V lost 0 bases and J 4 bases, leaving 7 bases between the germline ends. This CDR3 spans 14 amino acids. The germline V gene has CDR1 SGHDT and CDR2 YYEEEE.

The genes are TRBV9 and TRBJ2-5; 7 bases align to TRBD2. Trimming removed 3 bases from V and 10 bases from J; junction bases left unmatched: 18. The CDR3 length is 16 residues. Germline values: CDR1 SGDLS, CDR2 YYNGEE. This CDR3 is CASSAGADGWGEGQYF. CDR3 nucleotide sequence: TGTGCCAGCAGCGCCGGTGCCGATGGATGGGGGGAGGGCCAGTACTTC.

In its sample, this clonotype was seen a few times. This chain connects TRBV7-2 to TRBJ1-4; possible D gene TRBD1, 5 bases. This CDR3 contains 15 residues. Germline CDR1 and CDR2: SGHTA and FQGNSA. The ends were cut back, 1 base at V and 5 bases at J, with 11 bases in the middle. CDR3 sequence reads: CASSLVGTGNEKLFF. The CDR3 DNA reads TGTGCCAGCAGCTTAGTGGGGACGGGAAATGAAAAACTGTTTTTT.

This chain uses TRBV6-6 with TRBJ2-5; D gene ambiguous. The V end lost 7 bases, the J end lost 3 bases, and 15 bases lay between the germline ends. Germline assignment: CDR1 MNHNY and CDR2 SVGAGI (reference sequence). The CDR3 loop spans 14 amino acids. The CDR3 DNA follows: TGTGCCAGCATCCTAGGTGGTAGCAAAGAGACCCAGTACTTC. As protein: CASILGGSKETQYF.